The T cell receptor (beta chain) described here comes from a study of blood T cell repertoires in COVID-19. This table comes from immunoSEQ multiplex PCR, and its TCRdb copy is limited to in-frame clones, with some not included. The sample includes 240,000 or so clones, 80% to 90% of them seen just once. Germline-derived CDR1 and CDR2 are SGDLS and YYNGEE. Trimming cost V 6 bases and J 3 bases, with 21 bases left between them. The CDR3 is 16 amino acids. This rearrangement joins TRBV9 to TRBJ1-2; D not resolved. This TCR was sampled from a man aged 45-60 years who had been exposed to COVID-19. The sample was PBMCs or T cells enriched from blood (not recorded which). The DNA of the CDR3 is TGTGCCAGCAACCAACTAAGGTCGTGGCGGGACTATGGCTACACCTTC. Translating it yields CASNQLRSWRDYGYTF.